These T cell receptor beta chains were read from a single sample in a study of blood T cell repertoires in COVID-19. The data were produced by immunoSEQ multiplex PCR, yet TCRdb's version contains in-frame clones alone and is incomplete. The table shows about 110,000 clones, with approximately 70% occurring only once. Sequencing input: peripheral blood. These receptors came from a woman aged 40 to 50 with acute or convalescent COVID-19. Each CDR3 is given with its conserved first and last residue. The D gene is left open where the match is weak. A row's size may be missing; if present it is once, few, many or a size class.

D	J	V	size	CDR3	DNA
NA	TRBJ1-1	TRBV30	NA	CASLSSGFARGGF	TGTGCCTCCCTATCATCGGGGTTTGCTAGGGGAGGTTTT
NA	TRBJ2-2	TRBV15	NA	CATSRDGGTGTGELFF	TGTGCCACCAGCAGAGACGGGGGAACGGGCACCGGGGAGCTGTTTTTT
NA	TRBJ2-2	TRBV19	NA	CASSMGQNTGELFF	TGTGCCAGTAGTATGGGACAGAACACCGGGGAGCTGTTTTTT
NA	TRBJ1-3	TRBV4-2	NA	CASSQGTAGNTIYF	TGTGCCAGCAGCCAAGGGACAGCTGGAAACACCATATATTTT
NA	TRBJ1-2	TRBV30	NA	CALNRVGYTF	TGTGCCTTAAACAGGGTAGGCTACACCTTC
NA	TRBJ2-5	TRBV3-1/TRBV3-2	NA	CASSQDRGRGTETQYF	TGTGCCAGCAGCCAAGATCGGGGTCGGGGGACAGAGACCCAGTACTTC
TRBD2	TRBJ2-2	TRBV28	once	CASSLVLLAGVTGELFF	TGTGCCAGCAGTTTAGTCTTACTAGCGGGGGTTACCGGGGAGCTGTTTTTT
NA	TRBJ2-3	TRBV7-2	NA	CASSSMGASDTQYF	TGTGCCAGCAGCTCTATGGGGGCCTCGGATACGCAGTATTTT
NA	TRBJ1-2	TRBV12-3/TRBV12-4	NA	CASSLERGRYTF	TGTGCCAGCAGTTTAGAAAGGGGCCGCTACACCTTC
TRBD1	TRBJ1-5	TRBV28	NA	CASRGQINQPQHF	TGTGCCAGCCGGGGACAGATCAATCAGCCCCAGCATTTT
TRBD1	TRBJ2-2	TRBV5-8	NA	CASSRNRGWTGELFF	TGTGCCAGCAGCCGCAACAGGGGTTGGACCGGGGAGCTGTTTTTT
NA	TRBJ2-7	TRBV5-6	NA	CASSSYRVDEQYF	TGTGCCAGCAGCTCTTACAGGGTCGACGAGCAGTACTTC
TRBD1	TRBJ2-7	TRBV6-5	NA	CASTRGQRSYEQYF	TGTGCCAGCACTAGGGGACAGCGATCCTACGAGCAGTACTTC
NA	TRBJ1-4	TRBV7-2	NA	CASSFTYNEKLFF	TGTGCCAGCAGCTTCACTTATAATGAAAAACTGTTTTTT
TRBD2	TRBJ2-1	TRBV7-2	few	CASSPGAGRGNEQFF	TGTGCCAGCAGCCCCGGCGCTGGGCGGGGGAATGAGCAGTTCTTC
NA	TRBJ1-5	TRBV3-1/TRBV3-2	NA	CASSQDQGRNQPQHF	TGTGCCAGCAGCCAGGACCAGGGTCGCAATCAGCCCCAGCATTTT
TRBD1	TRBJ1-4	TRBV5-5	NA	CASSLAGGTGGEKLFF	TGTGCCAGCAGCTTGGCCGGCGGGACAGGGGGCGAAAAACTGTTTTTT
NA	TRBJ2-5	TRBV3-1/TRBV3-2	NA	CASSQDRTGTTQETQYF	TGTGCCAGCAGCCAAGATCGGACAGGGACTACACAAGAGACCCAGTACTTC
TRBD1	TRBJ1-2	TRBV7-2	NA	CASSLYGTGERGYTF	TGTGCCAGCAGCCTATACGGGACAGGGGAACGGGGCTACACCTTC
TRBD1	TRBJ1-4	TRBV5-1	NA	CASSLGTGGGREKLFF	TGCGCCAGCAGCCTAGGGACAGGGGGCGGTCGGGAAAAACTGTTTTTT
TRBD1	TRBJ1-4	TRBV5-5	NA	CASSLRTGSEKLFF	TGTGCCAGCAGCTTGAGGACAGGGTCTGAAAAACTGTTTTTT
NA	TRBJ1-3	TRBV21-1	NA	CASSKRGKGRGICSGNTIYF	TGTGCCAGCAGCAAAAGGGGAAAAGGGCGGGGCATATGCTCTGGAAACACCATATATTTT
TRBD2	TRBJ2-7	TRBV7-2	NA	CASKAFSGGVGDEQYF	TGTGCCAGCAAGGCGTTCAGCGGGGGGGTTGGGGACGAGCAGTACTTC
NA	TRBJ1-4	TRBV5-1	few	CASSLQGLNEKLFF	TGCGCCAGCAGCTTGCAGGGACTTAATGAAAAACTGTTTTTT
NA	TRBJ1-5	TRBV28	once	CASRTGNYQPQHF	TGTGCCAGCAGAACAGGGAATTATCAGCCCCAGCATTTT